The rows below give T cell receptor beta chains drawn from one sample of a study of memory CD4+ T cells and cytomegalovirus serostatus. Clones were read by immunoSEQ multiplex PCR, and TCRdb kept only the in-frame ones, dropping some. This sample has tens of thousands of clones, with around four fifths found just once. Specimen: memory CD4+ T cells from blood. The receptors stem from an adult in good health and CMV-seronegative. The CDR3 runs from the conserved cysteine through the conserved F or W. D genes are given only for firm matches. Some rows mark clone size as missing; the rest say once, few, many or name a class of expanded clone.

>TRBJ2-5|TRBV29-1|NA|NA|13
CSVGPGTPGTQYF
TGCAGCGTCGGGCCTGGGACGCCGGGGACCCAGTACTTC
>TRBJ2-7|TRBV6-5|TRBD1|NA|14
CASSRSGQHYEQYF
TGTGCCAGCTCTCGATCGGGACAGCACTACGAGCAGTACTTC
>TRBJ1-2|TRBV19|NA|once|15
CASSTLPTGYYGYTF
TGTGCCAGTAGTACACTACCGACAGGTTACTATGGCTACACCTTC
>TRBJ2-1|TRBV4-2|TRBD2|once|17
CASSRTSGGAAYNEQFF
TGTGCCAGCAGCAGGACTAGCGGGGGCGCAGCCTACAATGAGCAGTTCTTC
>TRBJ2-1|TRBV5-6|NA|medium-sized|12
CASSLPSKPGIF
TGTGCCAGCAGCCTACCATCAAAACCGGGGATCTTC
>TRBJ1-6|TRBV18|TRBD1|few|16
CASSPSTEQGSTPLHF
TGTGCCAGCTCACCATCCACAGAACAGGGGAGTACACCCCTCCACTTT
>TRBJ1-3|TRBV6-1|NA|few|13
CASSPNGANTIYF
TGTGCCAGCAGTCCAAACGGGGCCAACACCATATATTTT
>TRBJ1-1|TRBV29-1|NA|NA|13
CSGAQVADTEAFF
TGCAGCGGAGCCCAGGTGGCCGACACTGAAGCTTTCTTT
>TRBJ1-4|TRBV18|NA|NA|12
CASSPSGEKLFF
TGTGCCAGCTCACCGTCCGGGGAAAAACTGTTTTTT
>TRBJ2-5|TRBV11-2|NA|few|14
CASSLVLAMETQYF
TGTGCCAGCAGCTTAGTTCTAGCGATGGAGACCCAGTACTTC
>TRBJ2-3|TRBV4-2|TRBD2|NA|17
CASSQQSGRGGSDTQYF
TGTGCCAGCAGCCAACAATCGGGGCGGGGGGGGTCAGATACGCAGTATTTT
>TRBJ1-5|TRBV6-5|NA|NA|16
CASSYLLGQGSQPQHF
TGTGCCAGCAGTTATCTATTGGGGCAGGGGAGTCAGCCCCAGCATTTT
>TRBJ2-1|TRBV2|TRBD2|NA|14
CASLGGDSYNEQFF
TGTGCCTCTCTCGGGGGGGACTCCTACAATGAGCAGTTCTTC
>TRBJ2-1|TRBV9|TRBD2|NA|15
CASSQGLAVSAEQFF
TGTGCCAGCAGCCAGGGACTAGCCGTCTCCGCTGAGCAGTTCTTC
>TRBJ1-5|TRBV6-5|TRBD1|NA|13
CASSSQGNQPQHF
TGTGCCAGCAGTTCACAGGGGAATCAGCCCCAGCATTTT
>TRBJ2-1|TRBV7-2|NA|NA|12
CASRNDWNEQFF
TGTGCCAGCAGGAACGACTGGAATGAGCAGTTCTTC